Listed below are T cell receptor beta chains from one sample, sequenced in a study of Graves' ophthalmopathy and Graves' hyperthyroidism. TCRdb processed the multiplex PCR reads anew with MiXCR; each CDR3 protein has one entry. Here the sample spans about 1.2 million distinct CDR3 sequences, less than 45% being singletons. Sequencing was performed on peripheral blood or thyroid tissue (not recorded which). Receptors originate from an adult man with Graves' hyperthyroidism. The CDR3 runs from the conserved cysteine through the conserved F or W. Each record gives: clone size, D gene, J gene, V gene, CDR3 protein, CDR3 DNA. D genes are given only for firm matches. Clone size, where shown, is once, few, many, or a class for clones that have expanded.

size: -
D: -
J: TRBJ1-1
V: TRBV29-1
CDR3: CSARGGAAAWPEAFF
DNA: TGCAGCGCCCGGGGGGGGGCGGCAGCGTGGCCTGAAGCTTTCTTT

size: few
D: TRBD1
J: TRBJ1-2
V: TRBV29-1
CDR3: CSVTGTGDGYTF
DNA: TGCAGCGTAACCGGGACAGGGGATGGCTACACCTTC

size: -
D: TRBD1
J: TRBJ2-2
V: TRBV9
CDR3: CASSPKTGGASGELFF
DNA: TGTGCCAGCAGCCCGAAGACAGGGGGCGCTTCCGGGGAGCTGTTTTTT

size: -
D: -
J: TRBJ2-7
V: TRBV7-6
CDR3: CASSHGKDEQYF
DNA: TGTGCCAGCAGCCACGGGAAGGACGAGCAGTACTTC

size: -
D: -
J: TRBJ1-3
V: TRBV12-3/TRBV12-4
CDR3: CASRRVEVSGNTIYF
DNA: TGTGCCAGCAGAAGGGTAGAGGTCTCTGGAAACACCATATATTTT

size: many
D: -
J: TRBJ2-5
V: TRBV7-2
CDR3: CASSGYQETQYF
DNA: TGTGCCAGCAGCGGGTACCAAGAGACCCAGTACTTC

size: -
D: TRBD2
J: TRBJ2-7
V: TRBV4-3
CDR3: CASSQDRGGRSYEQYF
DNA: TGCGCCAGCAGCCAAGATAGGGGAGGGCGCTCCTACGAGCAGTACTTC

size: many
D: TRBD1
J: TRBJ1-5
V: TRBV20-1
CDR3: CSASRDRDDQPQHF
DNA: TGCAGTGCCAGCCGGGACAGGGACGATCAGCCCCAGCATTTT

size: once
D: -
J: TRBJ2-5
V: TRBV12-3/TRBV12-4
CDR3: CASSFLGAPQETQYF
DNA: TGTGCCAGCAGTTTTTTAGGGGCCCCGCAAGAGACCCAGTACTTC

size: many
D: -
J: TRBJ1-1
V: TRBV29-1
CDR3: CSVVEKTEAFF
DNA: TGCAGCGTTGTTGAGAAGACTGAAGCTTTCTTT

size: many
D: -
J: TRBJ1-5
V: TRBV7-9
CDR3: CASSFSDRQPQHF
DNA: TGTGCCAGCAGCTTTTCCGACCGGCAGCCCCAGCATTTT

size: many
D: TRBD1
J: TRBJ1-3
V: TRBV7-2
CDR3: CASSLAPGSGGGNTIYF
DNA: TGTGCCAGCAGCTTGGCGCCGGGTTCAGGGGGAGGAAACACCATATATTTT

size: -
D: TRBD1
J: TRBJ1-1
V: TRBV29-1
CDR3: CSVARTGDYTEAFF
DNA: TGCAGCGTGGCCCGGACAGGGGATTACACTGAAGCTTTCTTT

size: few
D: TRBD1
J: TRBJ2-7
V: TRBV5-6
CDR3: CASSLGTGRLYEQYF
DNA: TGTGCCAGCAGCTTGGGGACAGGGCGACTCTACGAGCAGTACTTC

size: -
D: -
J: TRBJ2-7
V: TRBV6-6
CDR3: CASSYGGARYEQYF
DNA: TGTGCCAGCAGTTACGGGGGGGCGAGGTACGAGCAGTACTTC

size: -
D: -
J: TRBJ2-7
V: TRBV9
CDR3: CASSKPGRANEQYF
DNA: TGTGCCAGCAGTAAACCGGGAAGGGCAAACGAGCAGTACTTC

size: -
D: -
J: TRBJ1-2
V: TRBV7-2
CDR3: CASSLSGEISYGYTF
DNA: TGTGCCAGCAGCTTAAGCGGGGAAATTAGCTATGGCTACACCTTC

size: -
D: -
J: TRBJ1-3
V: TRBV19
CDR3: CASSWAGAGNTIYF
DNA: TGTGCCAGTAGTTGGGCAGGGGCTGGAAACACCATATATTTT

size: -
D: TRBD1
J: TRBJ1-1
V: TRBV6-2/TRBV6-3
CDR3: CASGQALTEAFF
DNA: TGTGCCAGTGGACAGGCTCTTACTGAAGCTTTCTTT

size: few
D: -
J: TRBJ2-7
V: TRBV28
CDR3: CASSRLWATLRYSYEQYF
DNA: TGTGCCAGCAGCCGACTCTGGGCCACTCTGCGATACTCCTACGAGCAGTACTTC

size: -
D: -
J: TRBJ2-6
V: TRBV5-1
CDR3: CASSLDGSSGANVLTF
DNA: TGCGCCAGCAGTCTTGACGGGTCCTCTGGGGCCAACGTCCTGACTTTC

size: many
D: -
J: TRBJ2-7
V: TRBV20-1
CDR3: CSARVKGLWDEQYF
DNA: TGCAGTGCTAGAGTAAAGGGGCTCTGGGACGAGCAGTACTTC

size: once
D: -
J: TRBJ2-5
V: TRBV10-2
CDR3: CASSRTGLEETQYF
DNA: TGTGCCAGCAGTCGAACAGGGTTAGAAGAGACCCAGTACTTC

size: -
D: TRBD1
J: TRBJ1-2
V: TRBV6-6
CDR3: CASRTGIGYTF
DNA: TGTGCCAGCAGGACAGGGATCGGCTACACCTTC

size: -
D: -
J: TRBJ1-2
V: TRBV30
CDR3: CAWSPGQATFYGYTF
DNA: TGTGCCTGGAGTCCGGGGCAGGCAACCTTCTATGGCTACACCTTC

size: many
D: -
J: TRBJ1-6
V: TRBV6-6
CDR3: CASSKTTGSPLHF
DNA: TGTGCCAGCAGTAAGACTACAGGTTCACCCCTCCACTTT